This T cell receptor (beta chain) derives from a study of synovial regulatory T cells in juvenile arthritis. Study at large: Treatments: a few naive, six or seven methotrexate, one methotrexate plus infliximab, one unknown. General observations from the study: Synovial Tregs shared more CDR3 sequences with iaTregs than other blood Tregs.

With respect to this clone: Its antigen is not identified.

Method: immunoSEQ multiplex PCR; TCRdb's copy keeps in-frame clones and lacks some. In total, the table holds under 8,000 clones. The clonotype originates from a donor aged 2-35 years with juvenile idiopathic arthritis. Sequenced material: Treg cells from blood. Sample subset: remaining (HLA-DR-negative) circulating blood Treg cells.

This CDR3 reads CASSEMGGKLFF. V is TRBV2 and J is TRBJ1-4. The CDR3 extends over 12 amino acids. DNA is not recorded here. CDR1 and CDR2 (germline): SNHLY, FYNNEI.